This T cell receptor beta chain stems from a study of T cells in Graves' hyperthyroidism and ophthalmopathy. Preceding any ophthalmopathy symptoms, the blood sample dates from first hyperthyroidism diagnosis. Amplified regions were TCR beta CDR3 sequences from RNA transcripts. Carried out on the TCR CDR3, a first-round RT-PCR used the HTBI primer set. From the multiplex PCR reads, TCRdb called clonotypes with MiXCR, one entry per CDR3 protein. The table records about 770,000 distinct CDR3 sequences, around 19% of them present only once. This clonotype was seen more than once but under ten times. Trimming shortened V by 7 bases and J by 1 base, and 11 bases separated the two germline ends. Germline V gene lookup returns CDR1 MNHEY and CDR2 SVGEGT. The CDR3 has 14 amino acids.

The sample comprised blood. The chain links TRBV6-2 or TRBV6-3 to TRBJ1-5; no definite D call. The clonotype originates from a woman between 45 and 60 years old with Graves' hyperthyroidism that later progressed to Graves' ophthalmopathy. This CDR3 reads CASIDGVSNQPQHF. For the CDR3, the DNA is TGTGCCAGCATTGACGGGGTAAGCAATCAGCCCCAGCATTTT.